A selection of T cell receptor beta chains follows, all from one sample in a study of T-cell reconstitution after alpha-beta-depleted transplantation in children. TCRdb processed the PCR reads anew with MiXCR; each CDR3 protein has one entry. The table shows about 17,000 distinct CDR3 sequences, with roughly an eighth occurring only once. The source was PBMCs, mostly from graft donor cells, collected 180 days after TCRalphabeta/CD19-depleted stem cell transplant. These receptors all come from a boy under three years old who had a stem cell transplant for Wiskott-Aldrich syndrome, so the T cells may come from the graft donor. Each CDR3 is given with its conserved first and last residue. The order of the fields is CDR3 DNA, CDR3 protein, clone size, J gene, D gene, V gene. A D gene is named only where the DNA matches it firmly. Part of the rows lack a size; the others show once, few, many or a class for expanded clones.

cdr3_nt: TGTGCCACCAGCCAAGATAATCGCCAGGGGCACTCCTACGAGCAGTACTTC
cdr3_aa: CATSQDNRQGHSYEQYF
clone_size: -
j_call: TRBJ2-7
d_call: -
v_call: TRBV3-1

cdr3_nt: TGTGCCAGCAGCCCGGGACTAGCGGAGGTAACAGATACGCAGTATTTT
cdr3_aa: CASSPGLAEVTDTQYF
clone_size: many
j_call: TRBJ2-3
d_call: TRBD2
v_call: TRBV7-9

cdr3_nt: TGTGCCAGCAGCTATAATACTGAGACCCAGTACTTC
cdr3_aa: CASSYNTETQYF
clone_size: many
j_call: TRBJ2-5
d_call: -
v_call: TRBV13

cdr3_nt: TGTGCCAGCAGCACGGCTTGGGCGGCGTTTAGCTCCTACGAGCAGTACTTC
cdr3_aa: CASSTAWAAFSSYEQYF
clone_size: many
j_call: TRBJ2-7
d_call: -
v_call: TRBV21-1

cdr3_nt: TGTGCCAGCTCACCCCTAACTATTTCTCAGTTGGATACGCAGTATTTT
cdr3_aa: CASSPLTISQLDTQYF
clone_size: few
j_call: TRBJ2-3
d_call: -
v_call: TRBV18

cdr3_nt: TGTGCCATCAGTAGGGACAGGGAAGGCTATGGCTACACCTTC
cdr3_aa: CAISRDREGYGYTF
clone_size: many
j_call: TRBJ1-2
d_call: TRBD1
v_call: TRBV10-3

cdr3_nt: TGCAGCGCTGGGACAGGGTCTAATGAAAAACTGTTTTTT
cdr3_aa: CSAGTGSNEKLFF
clone_size: many
j_call: TRBJ1-4
d_call: TRBD1
v_call: TRBV29-1

cdr3_nt: TGTGCCATCAGAATCTCCCTCTACGAGCAGTACTTC
cdr3_aa: CAIRISLYEQYF
clone_size: medium-sized
j_call: TRBJ2-7
d_call: -
v_call: TRBV10-3

cdr3_nt: TGTGCCAGCCGTACAGGGAACACTGAAGCTTTCTTT
cdr3_aa: CASRTGNTEAFF
clone_size: -
j_call: TRBJ1-1
d_call: -
v_call: TRBV6-6

cdr3_nt: TGTGCCAGCAGCTCCCTCAGACGGGCTTCCGTATACAATGAGCAGTTCTTC
cdr3_aa: CASSSLRRASVYNEQFF
clone_size: few
j_call: TRBJ2-1
d_call: -
v_call: TRBV7-8

cdr3_nt: TGCGCCAGCAGCCATAGTAGCACAGATACGCAGTATTTT
cdr3_aa: CASSHSSTDTQYF
clone_size: -
j_call: TRBJ2-3
d_call: -
v_call: TRBV5-1

cdr3_nt: TGTGCCAGCAGTGAATATCGGGGGGCCGTAGGTGAAAAACTGTTTTTT
cdr3_aa: CASSEYRGAVGEKLFF
clone_size: many
j_call: TRBJ1-4
d_call: -
v_call: TRBV25-1

cdr3_nt: TGTGCCAGCAGCTTTATTAAGGGGGGCAGTGAAGCTTTCTTT
cdr3_aa: CASSFIKGGSEAFF
clone_size: -
j_call: TRBJ1-1
d_call: -
v_call: TRBV5-6

cdr3_nt: TGTGCCAGCACCCAACTATTCTACGGTTTTACTGGGGCCAACGTCCTGACTTTC
cdr3_aa: CASTQLFYGFTGANVLTF
clone_size: -
j_call: TRBJ2-6
d_call: -
v_call: TRBV12-3/TRBV12-4

cdr3_nt: TGTGCCACCAGCGGTTCCAGGGCGGGTTCGAATGGCTACACCTTC
cdr3_aa: CATSGSRAGSNGYTF
clone_size: many
j_call: TRBJ1-2
d_call: -
v_call: TRBV15

cdr3_nt: TGCAGCGTGGGGGCCGCGGGAGAGGGTTGGAATACGCAGTATTTT
cdr3_aa: CSVGAAGEGWNTQYF
clone_size: many
j_call: TRBJ2-3
d_call: -
v_call: TRBV29-1

cdr3_nt: TGTGCCAGCAGTTTAGGGTCCCGGCTAGCCAATGAGCAGTTCTTC
cdr3_aa: CASSLGSRLANEQFF
clone_size: -
j_call: TRBJ2-1
d_call: -
v_call: TRBV27